This passage covers 28 T cell receptor beta chains from one sample sequenced in a study of T cells in Graves' hyperthyroidism and ophthalmopathy. RNA transcripts were the template for amplifying TCR beta CDR3 regions. Researchers ran a first-round RT-PCR on the TCR CDR3 using the HTBI primer set. TCRdb recomputed calls from the multiplex PCR reads with MiXCR, one row per CDR3 protein. The sample lists about 480,000 distinct CDR3 sequences; approximately 15% were seen once. Sequencing used blood. These receptors were taken from a woman aged 18 to 35 with Graves' hyperthyroidism.

This clonotype was picked up many times. This rearrangement joins TRBV3-1 to TRBJ1-1, with D perhaps matching TRBD1 (5 bases). Germline V CDR1 and CDR2: LGHDT, YNNKEL (reference sequence). The CDR3 covers 17 residues. V was cut by 0 bases and J by 0 bases, with 14 bases left in between. CDR3 coding DNA: TGTGCCAGCAGCCAAGAAGGCGGGGGAGGGATGAACACTGAAGCTTTCTTT. It codes for CASSQEGGGGMNTEAFF.

The V gene is TRBV20-1, the J gene TRBJ2-7, with 9 bases matching TRBD2. The germline V gene has CDR1 DFQATT and CDR2 SNEGSKA (reference sequence). CDR3 size: 16 residues. As DNA, the CDR3 is TGCAGCGTTGAAGTTCGTCTAGCGGGACGACCCTACGAGCAGTACTTC. Its translation is CSVEVRLAGRPYEQYF.

The V call is TRBV9, the J call TRBJ2-1; possibly TRBD2 for D (5 bases). Per germline, CDR1 SGDLS and CDR2 YYNGEE. The CDR3 is made up of 13 amino acids. The ends were cut back, 2 bases at V and 5 bases at J, with 8 bases in the middle. For the CDR3, the DNA is TGTGCCAGCAGCGTCGGGGAGAACAATGAGCAGTTCTTC. Translated: CASSVGENNEQFF.

This clonotype was counted only a few times. V is TRBV30 and J is TRBJ2-3; D may be TRBD2 (5 bases). Trimming removed 0 bases at V and 2 bases at J, with 12 bases between. The CDR3 length is 15 residues. Germline V CDR1 and CDR2: GTSNPN, SVGIG (reference sequence). The CDR3 loop reads CAWSVWLASTDTQYF. The CDR3 nucleotides are TGTGCCTGGAGTGTCTGGCTAGCTTCCACAGATACGCAGTATTTT.

In this sample, this clonotype turned up many times. The J gene is TRBJ2-3, the V gene TRBV20-1; TRBD2 matches 15 bases. CDR3 length: 18 amino acids. Germline assignment: CDR1 DFQATT and CDR2 SNEGSKA (reference sequence). The V and J ends lost 3 bases and 4 bases, in that order; junction bases with no gene match: 11. The CDR3 DNA is TGCAGTGCTAGTAGGACTAGCGGGAGGGCCAGGGTTGCAGATACGCAGTATTTT. Translating gives CSASRTSGRARVADTQYF.

This clonotype was counted at least ten times. V is TRBV6-1 and J is TRBJ1-5; possibly TRBD1 for D (6 bases). The CDR3 is 15 residues long. Germline V gene data show CDR1 as MNHNS and CDR2 as SASEGT. Trimming pared 6 bases from V and 6 bases from J, leaving 18 bases between. The CDR3 here is CASRWTESDSQPQHF. CDR3 nucleotides: TGTGCCAGCAGATGGACAGAGTCGGATAGTCAGCCCCAGCATTTT.

Ten or more counts support this clonotype. The V gene is TRBV3-1, the J gene TRBJ1-2; 7 nucleotides align to TRBD1. Trimming removed 5 bases from V and 1 base from J; junction bases left unmatched: 10. Germline CDR1 is LGHDT and CDR2 is YNNKEL (reference sequence). The CDR3 spans 16 residues. The CDR3 protein is CASSEQTGTVNYGYTF. The CDR3 DNA reads as TGTGCCAGCAGCGAACAGACCGGGACAGTTAACTATGGCTACACCTTC.

The table lists this clonotype with many counts. This chain joins TRBV9 and TRBJ2-7; TRBD2 is a possible D gene (6 bases). The germline V and J ends were trimmed by 1 base and 3 bases, with 17 bases remaining between them. The germline gives CDR1 SGDLS, CDR2 YYNGEE. The CDR3 is 16 amino acids. CDR3 coding DNA: TGTGCCAGCAGCGTATCCTATAGCGGAGGGATCTACGAGCAGTACTTC. Translated, it gives CASSVSYSGGIYEQYF.

J is TRBJ2-7 and V is TRBV5-8; TRBD2 agrees at 9 bases. Germline trimming cut 2 bases from V and 3 bases from J; bases unmatched to any gene: 9. The germline V gene has CDR1 SGHTS and CDR2 YDEGEE. This CDR3 is 16 amino acids long. CDR3 DNA: TGTGCCAGCAGCTTATTTTTCCGGCGGGAGGGCTACGAGCAGTACTTC. It yields the protein CASSLFFRREGYEQYF.

This clonotype was picked up many times. The chain couples TRBV12-3 or TRBV12-4 to TRBJ2-1; D not certain. The CDR3 is 13 amino acids. The V end lost 8 bases, the J end lost 5 bases, and 13 bases lay between the germline ends. The CDR3 region has the DNA TGTGCCAGCGGGCGACGTCCCCACAATGAGCAGTTCTTC. Protein: CASGRRPHNEQFF.

This clonotype turned up a few times. The J gene is TRBJ1-1, the V gene TRBV6-5, with D possibly TRBD1 on 6 matching bases. Trimming removed 0 bases from V and 11 bases from J, with 19 bases in between. Germline lookup yields CDR1 MNHEY and CDR2 SVGAGI. The CDR3 length is 15 residues. CDR3 DNA: TGTGCCAGCAGTTACTCCCGGGACACAGGGATGAGGGCTTTCTTT. Protein product: CASSYSRDTGMRAFF.

This clonotype occurred many times. The rearrangement uses TRBV15 and TRBJ1-3, with D uncertain. V gave up 1 base and J gave up 0 bases, with 4 bases separating them. The CDR3 contains 14 residues. CDR1 is LNHNV, CDR2 YYDKDF, per germline (reference sequence). The CDR3 here is CATSRAYSGNTIYF. The CDR3 DNA reads TGTGCCACCAGCAGAGCCTACTCTGGAAACACCATATATTTT.

This clonotype was counted ten times or more. The chain joins TRBV14 to TRBJ1-2; the D gene is possibly TRBD1 (6 bases). Trimming removed 0 bases from V and 3 bases from J, with 8 bases in between. The CDR3 length is 14 residues. The germline gives CDR1 SGHDN, CDR2 FVKESK. Here the CDR3 reads CASSQDRGHYGYTF. The DNA of the CDR3 is TGTGCCAGCAGCCAAGATCGGGGGCACTATGGCTACACCTTC.

The chain has TRBV7-6 and TRBJ1-6; tentatively, D is TRBD1 (6 bases). CDR1 SGHVS and CDR2 FNYEAQ come from the germline V gene. The CDR3 consists of 18 residues. V lost 4 bases and J lost 10, with 26 bases in between. The DNA of the CDR3 is TGTGCCAGCAGCTCCAAACCGCTACAGGGTGGGGCGGGGTCACCCCTCCACTTT. Translated, it gives CASSSKPLQGGAGSPLHF.

This clonotype was detected many times. The chain combines TRBV12-3 or TRBV12-4 with TRBJ1-5; D is uncertain. The CDR3 sequence is 14 residues long. V lost 3 bases to trimming and J lost 5 bases, with 11 bases between them. The CDR3 nucleotides read TGTGCCAGCAGTTTTGGGCCGGGGTATCAGCCCCAGCATTTT. Its protein is CASSFGPGYQPQHF.

This clonotype has a handful of counts. The V gene is TRBV7-2, the J gene TRBJ2-2, with a weak D call TRBD1 (6 bases). The germline V and J ends were trimmed by 6 bases and 3 bases, with 14 bases remaining between them. The CDR3 has 15 amino acids. CDR1 and CDR2 from the germline V gene are SGHTA and FQGNSA. CDR3 nucleotide sequence: TGTGCCAGCAGGCGAAAGGCAGGGGACACCGGGGAGCTGTTTTTT. Translated, it gives CASRRKAGDTGELFF.

The chain joins TRBV24-1 to TRBJ1-1; the D gene is possibly TRBD1 (6 bases). Trimming took off 2 bases at V and 5 bases at J, with 14 bases between the two ends. Germline lookup yields CDR1 KGHDR and CDR2 SFDVKD. The CDR3 loop spans 15 amino acids. The CDR3 sequence: CATSDWGARRTEAFF. DNA of the CDR3: TGTGCCACCAGTGATTGGGGGGCCCGGCGGACTGAAGCTTTCTTT.

The J gene is TRBJ1-4, the V gene TRBV30; 9 bases map to TRBD1. The CDR3 runs to 14 residues. Germline V gene data show CDR1 as GTSNPN and CDR2 as SVGIG (reference sequence). The trim removed 4 bases at V and 3 bases at J, leaving 3 bases unmatched. The CDR3 nucleotides are TGTGCCTGGACCGGGACAGGGCCTAATGAAAAACTGTTTTTT. This encodes CAWTGTGPNEKLFF.

This clonotype was observed at least ten times. V gene TRBV20-1 combines with J gene TRBJ1-1; 7 bases agree with TRBD1. The CDR3 is made up of 15 amino acids. Unmatched junction bases numbered 7, after V lost 0 bases and J lost 3 bases. Germline values: CDR1 DFQATT, CDR2 SNEGSKA (reference sequence). CDR3 protein: CSARDRAGGDTEAFF. CDR3 DNA sequence: TGCAGTGCTAGAGATCGGGCAGGGGGTGACACTGAAGCTTTCTTT.

In this sample, this clonotype turned up a few times. The rearrangement links TRBV29-1 to TRBJ2-7; D is possibly TRBD1 (8 bases). V was trimmed by 5 bases and J by 3 bases, leaving 20 bases between them. The CDR3 is 15 residues long. CDR1 is SQVTM and CDR2 is ANQGSEA in the germline V gene. The CDR3 sequence: CSVYGGAGGLYEQYF. In nucleotides, the CDR3 is TGCAGCGTTTATGGGGGGGCAGGGGGCCTCTACGAGCAGTACTTC.

This clonotype was observed many times. The rearrangement joins TRBV20-1 to TRBJ2-4; D is unresolved. Between the trimmed V and J ends, which lost 6 bases and 1 base, there was a span of 10 bases. Germline V gene lookup returns CDR1 DFQATT and CDR2 SNEGSKA (reference sequence). This CDR3 comprises 13 residues. In DNA form, the CDR3 reads TGCAGTGCACATGGGCCCGCCAAAAACATTCAGTACTTC. It is translated as CSAHGPAKNIQYF.

This clonotype was seen a handful of times. CDR3 sequence: CASRGLAGVWHEQFF. For the CDR3, the DNA is TGTGCCAGCAGGGGACTAGCGGGAGTGTGGCATGAGCAGTTCTTC. The chain recombines TRBV6-1 with TRBJ2-1; 14 bases line up with TRBD2. CDR1 MNHNS and CDR2 SASEGT come from the germline V gene. This CDR3 is 15 amino acids long. J lost 8 bases, V lost 6 bases, and 6 bases had no gene match.

The rearrangement uses TRBV9 and TRBJ2-7; 14 positions agree with TRBD2. V lost 7 bases and J lost 6; bases outside the gene matches: 12. The CDR3 covers 16 residues. Per germline, CDR1 SGDLS and CDR2 YYNGEE. The CDR3 DNA sequence: TGTGCCAGCTCGACCGGGACTAGCGGGAGAGGTAGCGAGCAGTACTTC. It is translated as CASSTGTSGRGSEQYF.

This clonotype was recorded at least ten times. The chain carries TRBV27 and TRBJ1-5; D may be TRBD1 (5 bases). Per germline, CDR1 MNHEY and CDR2 SMNVEV (reference sequence). CDR3 length equals 15 residues. V gave up 7 bases and J gave up 0 bases, with 13 bases separating them. The CDR3 DNA is TGTGCCAGCAAATTAACAGGAACTAGCAATCAGCCCCAGCATTTT. This gives the protein CASKLTGTSNQPQHF.

This clonotype was counted ten times or more. The genes are TRBV20-1 and TRBJ1-1; possible D gene TRBD1, 5 bases. Germline CDR1 reads DFQATT; CDR2 reads SNEGSKA (reference sequence). V gave up 4 bases and J gave up 1 base, with 16 bases separating them. CDR3 size: 15 residues. Written as DNA, the CDR3 is TGCAGTGCTAAAGGGGTGAGAGTTGGGAACACTGAAGCTTTCTTT. It translates to CSAKGVRVGNTEAFF.

The sample holds a few counts of this clonotype. The chain uses TRBV19 and TRBJ1-3; D gene ambiguous. V was shortened by 5 bases and J by 2 bases, with 10 bases between the two germline ends. Looked up from germline, CDR1 is LNHDA and CDR2 is SQIVND (reference sequence). This CDR3 has 14 amino acids. This CDR3 is CASSDGFAGNTIYF. CDR3 nucleotide sequence: TGTGCCAGTAGTGACGGCTTCGCTGGAAACACCATATATTTT.

To note about this clonotype: This may come from a read error, since a much larger clone is one base off. The chain joins TRBV20-1 to TRBJ2-3; 11 bases match TRBD2. CDR3 length equals 13 residues. CDR1 is DFQATT and CDR2 is SNEGSKA in the germline V gene (reference sequence). V was clipped by 3 bases and J by 9 bases; unmatched bases: 5. The CDR3 here is CSASLLAGGTQYF. The CDR3 bases are TGCAGTGCTAGCCTCTTAGCGGGAGGGACGCAGTATTTT.

The V and J genes are TRBV7-9 and TRBJ2-1, with D unclear. The length of the CDR3 is 14 residues. V was trimmed by 1 base and J by 5 bases, leaving 9 bases between them. CDR1 is SEHNR and CDR2 is FQNEAQ in the germline V gene (reference sequence). The CDR3 spells CASSLELGNNEQFF. In nucleotides, the CDR3 is TGTGCCAGCAGCTTAGAGCTCGGAAACAATGAGCAGTTCTTC.